Following are 29 T cell receptor beta chains from one sample sequenced in a study of cytomegalovirus exposure and HLA in healthy donors. The repertoire was sequenced with immunoSEQ multiplex PCR; TCRdb's copy has only in-frame clones and lacks some. The repertoire holds fewer than 120,000 clones, with roughly 89% as singletons. The specimen was PBMCs. The origin of the receptors is a woman aged 18-30 years in good health and CMV-seronegative.

The rearrangement uses TRBV6-5 and TRBJ2-7, with a weak D call TRBD2 (5 bases). CDR3 length: 15 residues. Trimming cost V 6 bases and J 6 bases, with 21 bases left between them. Germline V gives CDR1 MNHEY, CDR2 SVGAGI. The CDR3 region is CASRPPTMAETEQYF. The DNA of the CDR3 is TGTGCCAGCAGACCCCCGACTATGGCGGAGACCGAGCAGTACTTC.

Turning to this clone: Distinct nucleotide sequences in the sample also encode this CDR3. The rearrangement uses TRBV5-1 and TRBJ2-7; 7 bases agree with TRBD1. Looked up from germline, CDR1 is SGHRS and CDR2 is YFSETQ. The CDR3 extends over 13 amino acids. The ends lost 4 bases at V and 2 bases at J; junction bases unmatched: 3. CDR3 residues: CASSLDRAYEQYF. The CDR3 region has the DNA TGCGCCAGCAGCCTCGACAGGGCCTACGAGCAGTACTTC.

The rearrangement links TRBV30 to TRBJ2-1; TRBD2 matches at 8 bases. CDR3 length: 15 residues. Germline-derived CDR1 and CDR2 are GTSNPN and SVGIG (reference sequence). J gave up 11 bases and V 2 bases, and 14 bases lay outside the gene matches. The CDR3 loop reads CAWSYLSGSLLQQFF. The CDR3 DNA reads as TGTGCCTGGAGTTACTTGAGCGGGAGCCTACTCCAGCAGTTCTTC.

This chain uses TRBV28 with TRBJ1-2; perhaps TRBD1 as D (6 bases). CDR3 length equals 14 residues. The V end was cut by 3 bases, the J end by 3 bases, with 11 bases between. CDR1 and CDR2 from the germline V gene are MDHEN and SYDVKM. CDR3 residues: CASSFRQGHYGYTF. In nucleotides, the CDR3 is TGTGCCAGCAGTTTCCGGCAGGGGCACTATGGCTACACCTTC.

The rearrangement uses TRBV4-2 and TRBJ2-7, with TRBD2 matching 10 bases. The CDR3 spans 18 residues. CDR1 and CDR2 (germline): LGHNA, YNFKEQ. J gave up 1 base and V 0 bases, and 9 bases lay outside the gene matches. The CDR3 sequence is CASSQEVTSGANSYEQYF. Here the CDR3 DNA reads TGTGCCAGCAGCCAAGAGGTAACTAGCGGGGCCAATTCCTACGAGCAGTACTTC.

The V call is TRBV27, the J call TRBJ2-5; D is possibly TRBD1 (6 bases). V dropped 1 base and J dropped 0 bases, with 9 bases sitting between them. The CDR3 runs 15 residues. The germline V gene has CDR1 MNHEY and CDR2 SMNVEV (reference sequence). The CDR3 nucleotides read TGTGCCAGCAGTTTATACGGGACAAACCAAGAGACCCAGTACTTC. Translated, it gives CASSLYGTNQETQYF.

This chain joins TRBV2 and TRBJ2-7; no clear D gene. Trimming left V 7 bases short and J 3 bases short, with 10 bases between. Germline CDR1 reads SNHLY; CDR2 reads FYNNEI. The CDR3 runs 12 residues. The CDR3 DNA is TGTGCCAGCACCCCTAACTTCTACGAGCAGTACTTC. Its translation is CASTPNFYEQYF.

This rearrangement joins TRBV28 to TRBJ2-5, with TRBD1 matching over 10 bases. This CDR3 spans 15 amino acids. The junction had 8 bases not matched to a gene; V was cut back by 5 bases and J by 5 bases. The germline V gene has CDR1 MDHEN and CDR2 SYDVKM. CDR3 sequence: CASSLRQGAWETQYF. The CDR3 coding sequence is TGTGCCAGCAGTCTTAGACAGGGGGCATGGGAGACCCAGTACTTC.

The gene calls are TRBV10-1 and TRBJ2-7; TRBD1 matches 9 bases. CDR1 and CDR2 (germline): WNHNN, SYGVQD (reference sequence). There are 15 residues in the CDR3. V was clipped by 4 bases and J by 2 bases; unmatched bases: 6. The chain's CDR3 is CASSGRQGGTYEQYF. As DNA, the CDR3 is TGCGCCAGCAGTGGACGACAGGGGGGAACCTACGAGCAGTACTTC.

The CDR3 is CASSRGQGRRSTEAFF. In DNA form, the CDR3 reads TGCGCCAGCAGCCGGGGGCAGGGGCGGAGGAGCACTGAAGCTTTCTTT. J is TRBJ1-1 and V is TRBV4-1; D might be TRBD1 (6 bases). Germline V gives CDR1 MGHRA, CDR2 YSYEKL. V lost 4 bases, J lost 4 bases, and 19 bases lay in between. The CDR3 is 16 residues long.

The table lists this clone with a few counts. The J gene is TRBJ1-2, the V gene TRBV19; TRBD1 agrees at 10 bases. In germline, CDR1 is LNHDA, CDR2 SQIVND (reference sequence). The V and J ends lost 3 bases and 4 bases, in that order; junction bases with no gene match: 5. The CDR3 consists of 15 residues. In nucleotides, the CDR3 is TGTGCCAGTAGTATCGACAGGGGGCATATCTATGGCTACACCTTC. Its protein is CASSIDRGHIYGYTF.

V is TRBV7-2 and J is TRBJ2-5; a possible D gene is TRBD1 (6 bases). Germline V gene data show CDR1 as SGHTA and CDR2 as FQGNSA. The V gene lost 0 bases and the J gene lost 3 bases, with 11 bases spanning the gap. The CDR3 is made up of 15 amino acids. The CDR3 spells CASSLAQGTKETQYF. CDR3 DNA sequence: TGTGCCAGCAGCTTAGCGCAGGGGACGAAAGAGACCCAGTACTTC.

The chain recombines TRBV6-6 with TRBJ2-7; the match to TRBD2 covers 7 bases. This CDR3 spans 15 amino acids. J gave up 8 bases and V 2 bases, and 12 bases lay outside the gene matches. Germline values: CDR1 MNHNY, CDR2 SVGAGI (reference sequence). This CDR3 is CASSYTSGRTFKQYF. As DNA, the CDR3 is TGTGCCAGCAGTTACACATCCGGGAGGACTTTCAAGCAGTACTTC.

The chain has TRBV29-1 and TRBJ1-2; D not resolved. This CDR3 is built from 13 residues. Germline V CDR1 and CDR2: SQVTM, ANQGSEA. The V gene lost 3 bases and the J gene lost 4 bases, with 12 bases spanning the gap. Here the CDR3 DNA reads TGCAGCGTTGACCCAGAGGTGACCTATGGCTACACCTTC. Its protein product is CSVDPEVTYGYTF.

J is TRBJ1-2 and V is TRBV7-2; TRBD1 matches at 11 bases. Per the germline V gene, CDR1 is SGHTA and CDR2 is FQGNSA. The CDR3 is 14 amino acids. V trimming: 6 bases; J trimming: 7 bases; junction bases outside the gene matches: 7. The CDR3 reads CASSPGQGAAGYTF. Here the CDR3 DNA reads TGTGCCAGCAGTCCCGGACAGGGGGCGGCTGGCTACACCTTC. Using reference TRBV7-2 and TRBJ1-2 for the parts outside the CDR3, the full variable domain is GAGVSQSPSNKVTEKGKDVELRCDPISGHTALYWYRQSLGQGLEFLIYFQGNSAPDKSGLPSDRFSAERTGGSVSTLTIQRTQQEDSAVYLCASSPGQGAAGYTFGSGTRLTVV.

This chain joins TRBV4-2 and TRBJ2-5; 9 bases map to TRBD2. The junction had 16 bases not matched to a gene; V was cut back by 9 bases and J by 5 bases. The CDR3 length is 16 residues. Germline CDR1 and CDR2: LGHNA and YNFKEQ. The CDR3 region is CASRARGSGGIETQYF. The CDR3, as DNA: TGTGCCAGTAGAGCCCGGGGTAGCGGGGGAATCGAGACCCAGTACTTC.

CDR3 loop: CASSSTGETQYF. CDR3 in DNA: TGCGCCAGCAGCTCCACCGGGGAGACCCAGTACTTC. The genes are TRBV5-1 and TRBJ2-5; no definite D call. The CDR3 is 12 residues long. Germline CDR1 reads SGHRS; CDR2 reads YFSETQ. The ends were cut back, 3 bases at V and 5 bases at J, with 8 bases in the middle.

The V gene is TRBV5-5, the J gene TRBJ1-1; D is possibly TRBD1 (5 bases). The germline V gene has CDR1 SGHKS and CDR2 YYEKEE (reference sequence). CDR3 length: 16 residues. The V end lost 0 bases, the J end lost 4 bases, and 16 bases lay between the germline ends. The CDR3, as DNA: TGTGCCAGCAGCTTGGGGCGAGGGGCGGGGAGCACTGAAGCTTTCTTT. The encoded protein is CASSLGRGAGSTEAFF.

This rearrangement joins TRBV7-2 to TRBJ2-7; 11 bases map to TRBD2. The germline V gene has CDR1 SGHTA and CDR2 FQGNSA. V dropped 3 bases and J dropped 5; count of bases not matched to a gene: 6. This CDR3 region has 15 residues. The CDR3 sequence: CASSLDLAGGDEQYF. CDR3 in DNA: TGTGCCAGCAGCTTGGATCTAGCGGGGGGTGACGAGCAGTACTTC.

The count of this clone is one. V is TRBV30 and J is TRBJ2-2; the D gene is possibly TRBD2 (6 bases). The CDR3 loop spans 14 amino acids. The V end was cut by 5 bases, the J end by 5 bases, with 15 bases between. Germline CDR1 reads GTSNPN; CDR2 reads SVGIG (reference sequence). The DNA for the CDR3 is TGTGCCTGGTGTGACGGGGGAGGAACCGGGGAGCTGTTTTTT. Amino acids: CAWCDGGGTGELFF.

This clone was seen only once. V usage is TRBV7-8 and J usage is TRBJ2-1; TRBD2 matches 9 bases. The CDR3 loop spans 16 amino acids. Germline CDR1 SGHVS, CDR2 FQNEAQ. Losses at the gene ends were 1 base for V and 2 bases for J; bases not matched to a gene: 3. CDR3 in DNA: TGTGCCAGCAGCTTAGGACTAGCGGACCCCTACAATGAGCAGTTCTTC. Amino acid sequence: CASSLGLADPYNEQFF.

V gene TRBV28 combines with J gene TRBJ2-7; 12 bases line up with TRBD2. The trim removed 3 bases at V and 0 bases at J, leaving 0 bases unmatched. The germline V gene has CDR1 MDHEN and CDR2 SYDVKM. This CDR3 has 15 amino acids. The CDR3 sequence: CASSLGLAGSYEQYF. For the CDR3, the DNA is TGTGCCAGCAGTTTGGGACTAGCGGGCTCCTACGAGCAGTACTTC.

The chain couples TRBV10-3 to TRBJ2-3; D ambiguous. V was trimmed by 4 bases and J by 0 bases, leaving 11 bases between them. The germline V gene encodes CDR1 ENHRY and CDR2 SYGVKD. The CDR3 loop spans 15 amino acids. The CDR3 here is CAISAPGTSTDTQYF. The CDR3 coding sequence is TGTGCCATCAGTGCACCAGGCACTAGCACAGATACGCAGTATTTT.

V is TRBV30 and J is TRBJ2-3, with 14 bases fitting TRBD2. V gave up 6 bases and J gave up 0 bases; unmatched junction bases: 8. The CDR3 totals 17 residues. Germline V gene sequence: CDR1 GTSNPN, CDR2 SVGIG (reference sequence). This CDR3 is CACSGTSGGLSTDTQYF. Written as DNA, the CDR3 is TGTGCCTGCAGCGGGACTAGCGGGGGACTAAGCACAGATACGCAGTATTTT.

This chain uses TRBV11-2 with TRBJ2-7; TRBD1 agrees at 7 bases. Germline values: CDR1 SGHAT, CDR2 FQNNGV. The CDR3 is 13 amino acids. J lost 1 base, V lost 3 bases, and 0 bases had no gene match. CDR3 nucleotide sequence: TGTGCCAGCAGCTTGGGACAGTCCTACGAGCAGTACTTC. Amino acid sequence: CASSLGQSYEQYF.

The rearrangement uses TRBV5-1 and TRBJ1-5; D unclear. The CDR3 has 13 residues. V was trimmed by 5 bases and J by 5 bases, leaving 11 bases between them. Germline lookup yields CDR1 SGHRS and CDR2 YFSETQ. The CDR3 DNA is TGCGCCAGCAGTTATGGCGGGGATCAGCCCCAGCATTTT. Its translation is CASSYGGDQPQHF.

The V gene is TRBV13, the J gene TRBJ2-2; D is possibly TRBD2 (6 bases). The CDR3 runs 16 residues. The germline gives CDR1 PRHDT, CDR2 FYEKMQ (reference sequence). V lost 5 bases, J lost 4 bases, and 17 bases lay in between. The CDR3 region is CASSPLEGFSTGELFF. CDR3 DNA: TGTGCCAGCAGCCCCCTGGAGGGGTTTAGCACCGGGGAGCTGTTTTTT.

The rearrangement links TRBV5-6 to TRBJ2-5; D not certain. The CDR3 covers 14 residues. Looked up from germline, CDR1 is SGHDT and CDR2 is YYEEEE. The ends were cut back, 0 bases at V and 1 base at J, with 7 bases in the middle. This CDR3 reads CASSLVAVQETQYF. The CDR3 DNA reads as TGTGCCAGCAGCTTGGTGGCCGTCCAAGAGACCCAGTACTTC. The whole variable domain, remainder taken from reference TRBV5-6 and TRBJ2-5, is DAGVTQSPTHLIKTRGQQVTLRCSPKSGHDTVSWYQQALGQGPQFIFQYYEEEERQRGNFPDRFSGHQFPNYSSELNVNALLLGDSALYLCASSLVAVQETQYFGPGTRLLVL.

The chain links TRBV5-4 to TRBJ1-2; D unclear. Germline lookup yields CDR1 SGHNT and CDR2 YYREEE (reference sequence). The CDR3 has 12 amino acids. Trimming took 1 base from V and 6 from J, leaving 7 bases between them. The CDR3 bases are TGTGCCAGCAGCTTGCCGAGGGATGGCTACACCTTC. As protein: CASSLPRDGYTF.